Each of the 22 T cell receptor beta chains below was sequenced from the same sample in a study of T cell repertoires in aging, cancer and after chemotherapy. Rearranged V-D-J TRB sequences were amplified with a mixed TRB-A/B primer pool. Using its own MiXCR run on the multiplex PCR reads, TCRdb lists one record per CDR3 protein. The profile shows some 11,000 distinct CDR3 sequences, approximately 46% of them singletons. Peripheral blood genomic DNA, not sorted cells or RNA, was the template. Sequences were obtained from blood. These receptors came from a human donor in good health.

CDR3 nucleotides: TGCAGTGCTAGAGGACTAGCGGGAGCCGGGGAGCTGTTTTTT. This sequence encodes CSARGLAGAGELFF. The chain uses TRBV20-1 and TRBJ2-2, with 12 nucleotides matching TRBD2. The CDR3 is 14 amino acids. The trim removed 1 base at V and 6 bases at J, leaving 0 bases unmatched. Germline V lookup: CDR1 DFQATT, CDR2 SNEGSKA (reference sequence).

The CDR3 sequence is CASSSWGYEQYF. CDR3 DNA: TGTGCCAGCAGTTCATGGGGTTACGAGCAGTACTTC. The V and J genes are TRBV28 and TRBJ2-7; D is uncertain. This CDR3 comprises 12 residues. Trimming took off 4 bases at V and 4 bases at J, with 8 bases between the two ends. Germline CDR1 MDHEN, CDR2 SYDVKM.

This clonotype was picked up one time. Here the CDR3 reads CASSGRNRGTGELFF. The CDR3 nucleotides read TGTGCCAGCAGCGGCAGGAACAGGGGAACCGGGGAGCTGTTTTTT. The V and J genes are TRBV7-2 and TRBJ2-2, with TRBD1 matching over 7 bases. The V gene end was trimmed by 5 bases and the J gene end by 5 bases; junction bases not matched to a gene: 8. There are 15 residues in the CDR3. CDR1 and CDR2 from the germline V gene are SGHTA and FQGNSA.

The genes are TRBV27 and TRBJ1-6; no clear D gene. V was trimmed by 3 bases and J by 9 bases, leaving 12 bases between them. The CDR3 length is 14 residues. Per germline, CDR1 MNHEY and CDR2 SMNVEV (reference sequence). CDR3 residues: CASSLERYGSPLHF. DNA of the CDR3: TGTGCCAGCAGTTTGGAAAGATATGGTTCACCCCTCCACTTT.

CDR3 DNA: TGTGCCACCAGTGATGGAATGGGACTCCCAGCCGGCGAGCAGTACTTC. Translating gives CATSDGMGLPAGEQYF. V usage is TRBV24-1 and J usage is TRBJ2-7; a weak D match, TRBD2 (6 bases). Germline lookup yields CDR1 KGHDR and CDR2 SFDVKD. The CDR3 contains 16 residues. V was trimmed by 3 bases and J by 6 bases, leaving 20 bases between them.

V usage is TRBV19 and J usage is TRBJ2-5; D perhaps matches TRBD1 (6 bases). Germline CDR1 LNHDA, CDR2 SQIVND (reference sequence). Trimming took 7 bases from V and 5 from J, leaving 17 bases between them. This CDR3 region has 14 residues. CDR3 sequence (DNA): TGTGCCAGTACCACACAGGGTTCTCGGGAGACCCAGTACTTC. It encodes CASTTQGSRETQYF.

In its sample, this clonotype was seen a few times. The gene calls are TRBV28 and TRBJ1-1; 7 positions match TRBD1. The CDR3 totals 14 residues. Germline lookup yields CDR1 MDHEN and CDR2 SYDVKM. The V segment lost 4 bases and the J segment 7 bases; nucleotides outside the gene matches: 9. The CDR3 sequence is CASSSPGTDHEAFF. The DNA of the CDR3 is TGTGCCAGCAGTTCACCGGGGACAGACCATGAAGCTTTCTTT. Variable domain in full (rest from reference TRBV28 and TRBJ1-1): DVKVTQSSRYLVKRTGEKVFLECVQDMDHENMFWYRQDPGLGLRLIYFSYDVKMKEKGDIPEGYSVSREKKERFSLILESASTNQTSMYLCASSSPGTDHEAFFGQGTRLTVV.

The chain has TRBV6-1 and TRBJ1-1; the D gene is possibly TRBD1 (6 bases). V gave up 0 bases and J gave up 5 bases, with 7 bases separating them. Germline lookup yields CDR1 MNHNS and CDR2 SASEGT. The CDR3 totals 13 residues. CDR3 amino acids: CASSEARGTEAFF. CDR3 bases: TGTGCCAGCAGTGAAGCCAGGGGAACTGAAGCTTTCTTT.

In the case of this clonotype: Germline and junction disagree at one end, which may indicate a read error. V and J are TRBV20-1 and TRBJ2-7, with no clear D. The CDR3 extends over 12 amino acids. Germline V CDR1 and CDR2: DFQATT, SNEGSKA (reference sequence). The CDR3, as DNA: TGCAGGGCTAGTTTGGGGAACTACGAGCAGTACTTC. Protein: CRASLGNYEQYF.

This clonotype came up a few times. This chain joins TRBV12-3 or TRBV12-4 and TRBJ2-1; D is ambiguous. The CDR3 sequence is 13 residues long. Trimming shortened V by 4 bases and J by 5 bases, and 9 bases separated the two germline ends. The CDR3 is CASSYGQHNEQFF. The CDR3 DNA reads TGTGCCAGCAGTTATGGTCAGCACAATGAGCAGTTCTTC.

The chain couples TRBV10-3 to TRBJ2-3; D is unresolved. The V end was cut by 10 bases, the J end by 0 bases, with 23 bases between. Germline-derived CDR1 and CDR2 are ENHRY and SYGVKD. The CDR3 runs 17 residues. CDR3 residues: CATPIRRNPTSTDTQYF. The CDR3 nucleotides are TGTGCCACCCCTATTCGACGCAACCCGACTAGCACAGATACGCAGTATTTT.

The V gene is TRBV30, the J gene TRBJ2-7, with D perhaps TRBD2 (6 bases). Germline CDR1 and CDR2: GTSNPN and SVGIG (reference sequence). This CDR3 is built from 13 residues. The V and J ends lost 0 bases and 2 bases respectively, with 8 bases between them. DNA of the CDR3: TGTGCCTGGAGTGTTTCGGGGGCCTACGAGCAGTACTTC. Translation: CAWSVSGAYEQYF.

This clonotype was observed a handful of times. The rearrangement uses TRBV5-4 and TRBJ1-3; 9 bases line up with TRBD1. The germline gives CDR1 SGHNT, CDR2 YYREEE (reference sequence). V gave up 3 bases and J gave up 6 bases; unmatched junction bases: 16. The length of the CDR3 is 18 residues. CDR3 coding DNA: TGTGCCAGCAGCTCGGCCGACCGCGGGGGACAGGGAACAAACACCATATATTTT. It is translated as CASSSADRGGQGTNTIYF.

The chain uses TRBV7-2 and TRBJ2-5; 8 bases are shared with TRBD2. With V trimmed by 3 bases and J by 4 bases, 7 bases remained unmatched. CDR1 is SGHTA and CDR2 is FQGNSA in the germline V gene. The CDR3 runs to 15 residues. This chain's CDR3 is CASSFGRGAGETQYF. As DNA, the CDR3 is TGTGCCAGCAGCTTTGGGCGGGGGGCGGGAGAGACCCAGTACTTC.

This clonotype occurred a few times. V and J are TRBV10-3 and TRBJ2-3; TRBD2 matches at 10 bases. The CDR3 length is 18 residues. V lost 0 bases, J lost 4 bases, and 10 bases stayed unmatched. Germline V CDR1 and CDR2: ENHRY, SYGVKD. For the CDR3, the DNA is TGTGCCATCAGTGAGTCGATCCTAGCGGGAGCTCGTTCAGATACGCAGTATTTT. Protein: CAISESILAGARSDTQYF.

The gene calls are TRBV6-2 or TRBV6-3 and TRBJ2-5; the match to TRBD2 covers 10 bases. V lost 6 bases and J lost 5; bases outside the gene matches: 9. This CDR3 contains 15 residues. CDR1 is MNHEY and CDR2 is SVGEGT in the germline V gene. CDR3 nucleotides: TGTGCCAGCAGGAGCGGGAGGGCCCCATTGGAGACCCAGTACTTC. It is translated as CASRSGRAPLETQYF.

The chain carries TRBV2 and TRBJ1-5; no definite D call. Germline lookup yields CDR1 SNHLY and CDR2 FYNNEI. The length of the CDR3 is 11 residues. Trimming shortened V by 4 bases and J by 6 bases, and 4 bases separated the two germline ends. CDR3 sequence reads: CASSASQPQHF. DNA for the CDR3: TGTGCCAGCAGTGCCAGTCAGCCCCAGCATTTT.

The chain links TRBV20-1 to TRBJ1-1; possible D gene TRBD1, 6 bases. Trimming pared 5 bases from V and 1 base from J, leaving 8 bases between. CDR1 DFQATT and CDR2 SNEGSKA come from the germline V gene (reference sequence). The CDR3 is 12 residues long. In DNA form, the CDR3 reads TGCAGTGCTCGACAGGCGAACACTGAAGCTTTCTTT. It yields the protein CSARQANTEAFF.

The chain joins TRBV5-6 to TRBJ1-4; TRBD1 is a possible D gene (5 bases). Germline lookup yields CDR1 SGHDT and CDR2 YYEEEE. Trimming took 0 bases from V and 1 from J, leaving 7 bases between them. The CDR3 runs to 15 residues. The CDR3 here is CASSLVGGTNEKLFF. In DNA, the CDR3 is TGTGCCAGCAGCTTGGTCGGGGGAACTAATGAAAAACTGTTTTTT.

V is TRBV5-6 and J is TRBJ1-2; 10 bases are a match to TRBD1. Germline values: CDR1 SGHDT, CDR2 YYEEEE. The CDR3 contains 14 residues. Trimming at V came to 6 bases and at J to 8 bases, leaving 10 bases not matched to a gene. CDR3 residues: CASNPDRGLRGYTF. Here the CDR3 DNA reads TGTGCCAGCAACCCCGACAGGGGGCTACGAGGCTACACCTTC.

The chain's CDR3 is CSVVTGITRTQYF. The CDR3 nucleotides are TGCAGCGTCGTGACAGGGATAACAAGGACCCAGTACTTC. The chain recombines TRBV29-1 with TRBJ2-5; 7 nucleotides match TRBD1. Germline V gene sequence: CDR1 SQVTM, CDR2 ANQGSEA. V shed 6 bases, J shed 7 bases, and the junction held 11 bases outside the gene matches. The CDR3 runs to 13 residues. The full variable domain, completed using reference TRBV29-1 and TRBJ2-5, is SAVISQKPSRDICQRGTSLTIQCQVDSQVTMMFWYRQQPGQSLTLIATANQGSEATYESGFVIDKFPISRPNLTFSTLTVSNMSPEDSSIYLCSVVTGITRTQYFGPGTRLLVL.

This clonotype was observed a handful of times. This rearrangement joins TRBV28 to TRBJ2-7, with 7 bases that match TRBD1. This CDR3 contains 14 residues. From germline, CDR1 is MDHEN and CDR2 SYDVKM. V trimming: 4 bases; J trimming: 0 bases; junction bases outside the gene matches: 3. The CDR3 spells CASSYWDSSYEQYF. The DNA of the CDR3 is TGTGCCAGCAGTTATTGGGACAGCTCCTACGAGCAGTACTTC.